This TCR beta chain is from a study of neoadjuvant nivolumab and ipilimumab in lung cancer. Overall study: The combination arm added day-1 ipilimumab 1 mg/kg to nivolumab 3 mg/kg on days 1, 15, 29. Study-wide findings and caveats: Pretherapy blood TCR richness correlated positively with resected tumor richness. Compared with tumor-adjacent uninvolved lung, resected tumors showed greater richness and clonality.

TCRdb's copy holds only in-frame clones and misses some; the assay was immunoSEQ multiplex PCR. The top ten hold approximately 3.5% of the sample, which has about 38,000 clones, about 91% seen once. In the case of this clone: Antigen specificity is unknown.

Germline V gene data show CDR1 as SGHTA and CDR2 as FQGNSA. There are 14 residues in the CDR3. Trimming left V 0 bases short and J 5 bases short, with 10 bases between. This chain links TRBV7-2 with TRBJ2-5; D remains unclear. The specimen was peripheral blood, collected before neoadjuvant nivolumab, alone or with ipilimumab. The clonotype was recovered from an adult with non-small cell lung cancer. CDR3: CASSLASESETQYF. For the CDR3, the DNA is TGTGCCAGCAGCTTAGCCTCGGAGTCCGAGACCCAGTACTTC.